These T cell receptor beta chains were read from a single sample in a study of blood T cells in healthy people across ages. Each CDR3 protein gets one entry after TCRdb re-called the 5' RACE reads with MiXCR. Found here are some 1,800,000 distinct CDR3 sequences, about 39% of them singletons; the top ten hold around 23%. The material sequenced was blood. The receptor source for this set is a human donor in good health. Each CDR3 is given with its conserved first and last residue.

>TRBJ2-5|TRBV7-3
CASSRRARGLGETQYF
>TRBJ1-1|TRBV7-2
CASNTDRTNTEAFF
>TRBJ2-4|TRBV5-5
CASSQGRSENIQYF
>TRBJ1-2|TRBV29-1
CSVRAGPSVYGYTF
>TRBJ2-3|TRBV5-1
CASSLEEGVGTDTQYF
>TRBJ2-4|TRBV28
CASSLRSRAGAVNIQYF
>TRBJ2-7|TRBV4-1
CASSQVVANYEQYF
>TRBJ1-2|TRBV7-9
CASSLTRQGIYGYTF
>TRBJ2-7|TRBV24-1
CATSSPGDPYEQYF
>TRBJ2-1|TRBV10-3
CAISEGLAYNEQFF
>TRBJ2-1|TRBV4-1
CASSQDQVSRTGANEQFF
>TRBJ2-3|TRBV7-9
CASSSWAGVNTDTQYF
>TRBJ1-5|TRBV29-1
CSAPRLGGACNQPQHF